This TCR beta chain was sequenced during a study of blood T cell repertoires in COVID-19. Turning to the study itself: Collection of acute and convalescent COVID-19 samples took place in the United States, Italy and Spain. In each case, the material was cDNA or gDNA derived from T cells, B-cell-depleted T cells, or PBMCs.

Authors' data handling: Estimation of nucleated cell counts relied on the amplification of reference gene primers. Clones were read by immunoSEQ multiplex PCR, and TCRdb kept only the in-frame ones, dropping some. That table supplies the V and J calls and clone size; D and trimming were determined from the DNA. The table has about 14,000 clones, roughly 73% seen once. V shed 4 bases and J 5 bases; nucleotides not matched to a gene: 14. The CDR3 consists of 17 residues. Germline V gene lookup returns CDR1 SGHNT and CDR2 YYREEE (reference sequence). Material: peripheral blood. This chain uses TRBV5-4 with TRBJ2-5; 10 bases align to TRBD2. The receptor was derived from a boy aged 2-15 years with active or convalescent COVID-19. The CDR3 loop reads CASSMGLATLRGETQYF. The CDR3 coding sequence is TGTGCCAGCAGCATGGGACTAGCGACCCTGCGAGGGGAGACCCAGTACTTC.